This T cell receptor beta chain came from a study of CD8 T cells in ankylosing spondylitis (dated by TCRdb to 2017 to 2019). Study-level background: T cell receptor beta repertoires were profiled in healthy donors and ankylosing spondylitis patients so that disease-linked TCR variants could be found. Peripheral blood was sampled, and synovial fluid was additionally collected from ankylosing spondylitis patients. The whole study cohort included about a hundred healthy donors and 25 ankylosing spondylitis patients. What the work shows at the level of the full study, not this receptor alone: In peripheral blood, the disease-linked clones were found at relatively low frequencies and had a CD8+ phenotype. The disease-linked clones were reported as significantly enriched in matched synovial fluid samples from ankylosing spondylitis patients. Blood from ankylosing spondylitis patients appeared to be characterized by a TCR beta motif composed of several highly homologous amino acid variants. Some motif variants were previously reported in synovial fluid and blood of reactive arthritis patients, suggesting common disease-initiation mechanisms.

This clonotype was counted many times. There is no known antigen for this receptor. No base-level quality is on record; no much larger clone is a single base apart. The reads were generated on an Illumina HiSeq 2500. Quantitative 5'-RACE with molecular barcodes was used to prepare TCR beta libraries. Under the source paper's analysis protocol: A new computational method based on a probabilistic model of VDJ rearrangement was used to identify disease-linked TCR variants. In-frame beta chains were kept once TCRdb had trimmed the public reads at Q25 with fastp and called clones with MiXCR. CDR3 protein duplicates are merged, each entry listing the most common genes and DNA. These V and J calls derive from TCRdb rather than the authors' analysis. The sample includes roughly 240,000 distinct CDR3 sequences, with around 8% observed a single time. The ten largest clones take up 4.5% to 5% of the sample. The germline V gene gives CDR1 as KGHSH and CDR2 as LQKENI. Trimming at the junction amounts to 3 bases on V and 4 bases on J, and the germline ends lie 10 bases apart. The CDR3 numbers 15 residues from cysteine through phenylalanine. Of all the DNA, just the CDR3 is kept, 45 bases in frame from base 1.

The sample taken for sequencing was blood, either unsorted or a sorted T cell fraction (not recorded which). The chain was built from TRBV18 and TRBJ1-6; no confident D gene assignment can be made. The source is a female donor with ankylosing spondylitis or in good health (not recorded which). In nucleotides, the sequence is TGTGCCAGCTCACCGACGACTGCTTATAATTCACCCCTCCACTTT. Its protein product is CASSPTTAYNSPLHF.